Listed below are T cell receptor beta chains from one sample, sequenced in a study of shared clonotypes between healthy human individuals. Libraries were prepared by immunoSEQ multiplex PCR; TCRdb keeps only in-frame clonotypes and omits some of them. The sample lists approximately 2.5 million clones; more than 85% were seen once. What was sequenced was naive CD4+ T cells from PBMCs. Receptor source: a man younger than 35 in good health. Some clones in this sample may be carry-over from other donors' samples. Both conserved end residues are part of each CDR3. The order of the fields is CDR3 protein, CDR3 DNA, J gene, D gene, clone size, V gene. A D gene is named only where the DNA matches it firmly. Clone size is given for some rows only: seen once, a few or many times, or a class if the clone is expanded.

CDR3aa: CSARDRGGYTF
CDR3nt: TGCAGTGCTCGGGACAGAGGCGGCTACACCTTC
j_gene: TRBJ1-2
d_gene: TRBD1
abundance: -
v_gene: TRBV20-1

CDR3aa: CASSTYAHGDSYEQYF
CDR3nt: TGTGCCAGCAGCACCTATGCCCACGGGGACTCCTACGAGCAGTACTTC
j_gene: TRBJ2-7
d_gene: -
abundance: -
v_gene: TRBV11-2

CDR3aa: CASSPGQGKTSGSSADTQYF
CDR3nt: TGTGCCAGCTCTCCCGGACAGGGCAAGACTAGCGGGAGTAGCGCAGATACGCAGTATTTT
j_gene: TRBJ2-3
d_gene: TRBD2
abundance: -
v_gene: TRBV18

CDR3aa: CASTNHRGGRVEAFF
CDR3nt: TGTGCCAGCACGAATCACAGGGGAGGTAGGGTTGAAGCTTTCTTT
j_gene: TRBJ1-1
d_gene: TRBD1
abundance: -
v_gene: TRBV28

CDR3aa: CSARAGTSTTDTQYF
CDR3nt: TGCAGCGCTAGGGCCGGGACTAGCACCACAGATACGCAGTATTTT
j_gene: TRBJ2-3
d_gene: TRBD2
abundance: -
v_gene: TRBV29-1

CDR3aa: CASSLWRSGADNEQFF
CDR3nt: TGTGCCAGCAGCTTGTGGAGGAGTGGGGCAGACAATGAGCAGTTCTTC
j_gene: TRBJ2-1
d_gene: -
abundance: -
v_gene: TRBV5-4

CDR3aa: CASRLGTGNSYEQYF
CDR3nt: TGTGCCAGCAGGCTCGGGACAGGTAACTCCTACGAGCAGTACTTC
j_gene: TRBJ2-7
d_gene: TRBD1
abundance: -
v_gene: TRBV6-6

CDR3aa: CASSRLAQDNTGELFF
CDR3nt: TGTGCCAGCAGCCGACTAGCCCAGGATAACACCGGGGAGCTGTTTTTT
j_gene: TRBJ2-2
d_gene: TRBD2
abundance: -
v_gene: TRBV11-3

CDR3aa: CASLTTGLPSYEQYF
CDR3nt: TGTGCCAGCCTTACCACGGGGCTCCCCTCCTACGAGCAGTACTTC
j_gene: TRBJ2-7
d_gene: -
abundance: -
v_gene: TRBV28

CDR3aa: CASSLGGTVDTDTQYF
CDR3nt: TGTGCCAGCAGTTTAGGTGGGACAGTTGATACAGATACGCAGTATTTT
j_gene: TRBJ2-3
d_gene: TRBD1
abundance: -
v_gene: TRBV28

CDR3aa: CASLTKRSYEQYF
CDR3nt: TGTGCCAGCCTTACCAAGCGAAGCTACGAGCAGTACTTC
j_gene: TRBJ2-7
d_gene: -
abundance: few
v_gene: TRBV2

CDR3aa: CASKMDRGQTEAFF
CDR3nt: TGTGCCAGCAAGATGGACAGGGGACAAACTGAAGCTTTCTTT
j_gene: TRBJ1-1
d_gene: TRBD1
abundance: -
v_gene: TRBV6-1

CDR3aa: CASSAGTSPHEQYF
CDR3nt: TGTGCCAGCAGCGCCGGGACTAGCCCCCACGAGCAGTACTTC
j_gene: TRBJ2-7
d_gene: TRBD2
abundance: -
v_gene: TRBV11-2

CDR3aa: CASSAGTSGLYNEQFF
CDR3nt: TGTGCCAGCAGCGCCGGGACTAGCGGCCTCTACAATGAGCAGTTCTTC
j_gene: TRBJ2-1
d_gene: TRBD2
abundance: -
v_gene: TRBV2

CDR3aa: CASSRTSGTTDTQYF
CDR3nt: TGTGCCAGCAGCCGGACTAGCGGAACCACAGATACGCAGTATTTT
j_gene: TRBJ2-3
d_gene: TRBD2
abundance: -
v_gene: TRBV9

CDR3aa: CASGKGGARDEQYF
CDR3nt: TGTGCCAGCGGTAAGGGGGGTGCCCGCGACGAGCAGTACTTC
j_gene: TRBJ2-7
d_gene: -
abundance: -
v_gene: TRBV7-6

CDR3aa: CAGSRDGISGANVLTF
CDR3nt: TGTGCCGGCAGTAGGGACGGTATCTCTGGGGCCAACGTCCTGACTTTC
j_gene: TRBJ2-6
d_gene: -
abundance: -
v_gene: TRBV2

CDR3aa: CASSSIKATGRGEQYF
CDR3nt: TGTGCCAGCAGTTCTATTAAGGCAACCGGCCGTGGGGAGCAGTACTTC
j_gene: TRBJ2-7
d_gene: -
abundance: -
v_gene: TRBV28

CDR3aa: CASSSGGGSDTQYF
CDR3nt: TGTGCCAGCAGCTCAGGAGGAGGGTCTGATACGCAGTATTTT
j_gene: TRBJ2-3
d_gene: -
abundance: -
v_gene: TRBV7-9

CDR3aa: CASSPGTSDYNEQFF
CDR3nt: TGCGCCAGCTCACCCGGGACTAGCGATTACAATGAGCAGTTCTTC
j_gene: TRBJ2-1
d_gene: TRBD2
abundance: -
v_gene: TRBV4-1

CDR3aa: CASGRRVNTGELFF
CDR3nt: TGTGCCAGCGGTCGGAGGGTTAACACCGGGGAGCTGTTTTTT
j_gene: TRBJ2-2
d_gene: -
abundance: -
v_gene: TRBV27

CDR3aa: CASRPSRAGGETQYF
CDR3nt: TGTGCCAGCAGACCCAGCCGCGCTGGGGGGGAGACCCAGTACTTC
j_gene: TRBJ2-5
d_gene: -
abundance: -
v_gene: TRBV28

CDR3aa: CASSPGGGGTDTQYF
CDR3nt: TGTGCCAGCAGCCCGGGGGGAGGTGGCACAGATACGCAGTATTTT
j_gene: TRBJ2-3
d_gene: TRBD2
abundance: -
v_gene: TRBV7-7

CDR3aa: CASSYGKEQFF
CDR3nt: TGTGCCAGCAGTTACGGCAAGGAGCAGTTCTTC
j_gene: TRBJ2-1
d_gene: -
abundance: -
v_gene: TRBV6-1

CDR3aa: CASNNLLTGEQYF
CDR3nt: TGCGCCAGCAATAACCTGTTGACAGGCGAGCAGTACTTC
j_gene: TRBJ2-7
d_gene: -
abundance: -
v_gene: TRBV5-1

CDR3aa: CASSFGTSGTSRTDTQYF
CDR3nt: TGCGCCAGCAGCTTCGGGACTAGCGGGACCTCTAGGACAGATACGCAGTATTTT
j_gene: TRBJ2-3
d_gene: TRBD2
abundance: -
v_gene: TRBV5-1

CDR3aa: CASSPIGQGALGYTF
CDR3nt: TGCGCCAGCAGCCCTATTGGACAGGGGGCGCTTGGCTACACCTTC
j_gene: TRBJ1-2
d_gene: TRBD1
abundance: -
v_gene: TRBV5-1

CDR3aa: CASSLVRAGELFF
CDR3nt: TGTGCCAGCAGCTTAGTCAGGGCCGGGGAGCTGTTTTTT
j_gene: TRBJ2-2
d_gene: -
abundance: few
v_gene: TRBV7-2